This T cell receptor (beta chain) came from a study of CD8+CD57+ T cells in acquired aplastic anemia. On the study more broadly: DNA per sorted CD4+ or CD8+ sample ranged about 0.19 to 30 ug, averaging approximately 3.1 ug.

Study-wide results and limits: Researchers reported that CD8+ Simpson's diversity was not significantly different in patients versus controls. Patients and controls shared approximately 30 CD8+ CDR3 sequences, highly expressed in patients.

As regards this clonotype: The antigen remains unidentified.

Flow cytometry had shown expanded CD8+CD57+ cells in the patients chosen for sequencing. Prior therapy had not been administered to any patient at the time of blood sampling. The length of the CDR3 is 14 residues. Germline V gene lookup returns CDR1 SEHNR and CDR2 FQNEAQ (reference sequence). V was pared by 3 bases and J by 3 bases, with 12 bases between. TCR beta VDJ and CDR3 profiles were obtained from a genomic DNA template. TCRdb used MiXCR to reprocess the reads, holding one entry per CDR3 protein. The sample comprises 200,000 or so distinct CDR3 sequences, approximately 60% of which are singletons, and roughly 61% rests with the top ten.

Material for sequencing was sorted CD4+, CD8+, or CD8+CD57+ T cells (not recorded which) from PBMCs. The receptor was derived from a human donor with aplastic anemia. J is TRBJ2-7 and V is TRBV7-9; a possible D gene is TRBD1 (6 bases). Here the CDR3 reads CASSFRTESYEQYF. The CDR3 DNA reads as TGTGCCAGCAGCTTTAGGACAGAAAGCTACGAGCAGTACTTC.